What follows are 20 T cell receptor beta chains derived from one specimen sequenced in a study of spatial heterogeneity in lung cancer. Time point denoted: sample taken at primary tumor resection. In each case, whole RNA from tumor, nontumor lung or frozen PBMC was sequenced unsorted. TCRdb independently ran MiXCR on the 5' RACE reads; one entry per CDR3 protein. This sample yields approximately 81,000 distinct CDR3 sequences, of which around 12% are seen a single time; 4.6% belongs to the top ten. Sequences were derived from PBMCs, sampled at surgery. The receptor source for this set is a male donor with early-stage non-small cell lung cancer.

The CDR3 coding sequence is TGTGCCTGGACCTTTAGCGGGAACACAGATACGCAGTATTTT. Its translation is CAWTFSGNTDTQYF. The gene calls are TRBV30 and TRBJ2-3; 8 nucleotides line up with TRBD2. The V gene end was trimmed by 4 bases and the J gene end by 2 bases; junction bases not matched to a gene: 5. This CDR3 region has 14 residues. Germline CDR1 and CDR2: GTSNPN and SVGIG (reference sequence). Combining the CDR3 with reference TRBV30 and TRBJ2-3 gives the whole variable domain SQTIHQWPATLVQPVGSPLSLECTVEGTSNPNLYWYRQAAGRGLQLLFYSVGIGQISSEVPQNLSASRPQDRQFILSSKKLLLSDSGFYLCAWTFSGNTDTQYFGPGTRLTVL.

The chain recombines TRBV7-8 with TRBJ2-4; D might be TRBD1 (5 bases). CDR1 and CDR2 from the germline V gene are SGHVS and FQNEAQ. V lost 3 bases, J lost 8 bases, and 14 bases lay in between. There are 14 residues in the CDR3. CDR3 in DNA: TGTGCCAGCAGCTTCGACAGAATGGATGACATTCAGTACTTC. This gives the protein CASSFDRMDDIQYF.

This clonotype was observed a few times. The V gene is TRBV7-9, the J gene TRBJ2-2; possibly TRBD1 for D (5 bases). This CDR3 is built from 15 residues. V was pared by 5 bases and J by 0 bases, with 10 bases between. Germline V gene sequence: CDR1 SEHNR, CDR2 FQNEAQ (reference sequence). The CDR3 region has the DNA TGTGCCAGCAGCCCTCAGGGCCCGAACACCGGGGAGCTGTTTTTT. This sequence encodes CASSPQGPNTGELFF.

V and J are TRBV4-1 and TRBJ2-5; perhaps TRBD2 as D (5 bases). The CDR3 is 16 residues long. The ends were cut back, 4 bases at V and 0 bases at J, with 15 bases in the middle. The germline gives CDR1 MGHRA, CDR2 YSYEKL. Here the CDR3 DNA reads TGCGCCAGCAGCCCTGGTGGAGCGGTGTACCAAGAGACCCAGTACTTC. Translating it yields CASSPGGAVYQETQYF.

The J gene is TRBJ2-3, the V gene TRBV20-1; D unclear. The V gene's germline CDR1 is DFQATT and CDR2 SNEGSKA (reference sequence). V lost 3 bases to trimming and J lost 1 base, with 8 bases between them. The CDR3 has 13 residues. CDR3: CSASDTGTDTQYF. The CDR3, as DNA: TGCAGTGCTAGTGACACTGGCACAGATACGCAGTATTTT.

This chain connects TRBV11-2 to TRBJ2-2; D gene uncertain. Trimming took off 0 bases at V and 7 bases at J, with 15 bases between the two ends. The CDR3 has 16 amino acids. From germline, CDR1 is SGHAT and CDR2 FQNNGV. CDR3 sequence (DNA): TGTGCCAGCAGCTTAGATAGTGGTGTCGGGTTCGGGGAGCTGTTTTTT. Amino acids: CASSLDSGVGFGELFF.

The gene calls are TRBV24-1 and TRBJ2-2; D might be TRBD2 (6 bases). The CDR3 sequence is 15 residues long. The germline CDR1 and CDR2 sequences are KGHDR and SFDVKD. V lost 3 bases and J 4 bases, leaving 11 bases between the germline ends. CDR3 DNA: TGTGCCACCAGTGATCCGAACGGGGGCACCGGGGAGCTGTTTTTT. Translation gives CATSDPNGGTGELFF.

V gene TRBV12-5 combines with J gene TRBJ2-1, with 11 nucleotides matching TRBD2. Germline V gives CDR1 LGHNT, CDR2 FRNRAP. The CDR3 sequence is 16 residues long. The junction had 8 bases not matched to a gene; V was cut back by 10 bases and J by 0 bases. This chain's CDR3 is CATLTSGTFSYNEQFF. The CDR3 DNA sequence: TGTGCTACCCTGACTAGCGGGACCTTCTCCTACAATGAGCAGTTCTTC.

This clonotype was detected ten times or more. The V and J genes are TRBV29-1 and TRBJ2-7, with 7 bases matching TRBD2. The CDR3 totals 13 residues. Trimming cost V 4 bases and J 6 bases; bases outside gene matches: 9. Looked up from germline, CDR1 is SQVTM and CDR2 is ANQGSEA. Here the CDR3 reads CSVGAGSGGEQYF. DNA of the CDR3: TGCAGCGTTGGCGCGGGATCGGGGGGCGAGCAGTACTTC.

The V gene is TRBV3-1, the J gene TRBJ2-5; D is unclear. CDR1 is LGHDT and CDR2 is YNNKEL in the germline V gene (reference sequence). V gave up 2 bases and J gave up 3 bases, with 10 bases separating them. CDR3 length equals 14 residues. This CDR3 is CASSQMAAEETQYF. The CDR3 DNA sequence: TGTGCCAGCAGCCAAATGGCGGCGGAAGAGACCCAGTACTTC.

V is TRBV7-8 and J is TRBJ2-7, with a possible D match to TRBD1 (6 bases). The CDR3 runs to 15 residues. V gave up 3 bases and J gave up 0 bases, with 12 bases separating them. CDR1 and CDR2 (germline): SGHVS, FQNEAQ. The chain's CDR3 is CASSLDSLLSYEQYF. Written as DNA, the CDR3 is TGTGCCAGCAGCTTGGACAGCCTCCTCTCCTACGAGCAGTACTTC.

This clonotype was recorded a few times. The chain combines TRBV11-2 with TRBJ2-1, with 9 bases identical to TRBD2. The V segment lost 1 base and the J segment 4 bases; nucleotides outside the gene matches: 2. The germline V gene has CDR1 SGHAT and CDR2 FQNNGV. There are 15 residues in the CDR3. CDR3 in amino acids: CASSLGLAVYNEQFF. CDR3 coding DNA: TGTGCCAGCAGCTTAGGACTAGCGGTTTACAATGAGCAGTTCTTC.

The chain joins TRBV5-1 to TRBJ2-3; no definite D call. Trimming stripped 5 bases from V and 2 bases from J, with 9 bases between. The CDR3 runs to 13 residues. The V gene's germline CDR1 is SGHRS and CDR2 YFSETQ. The DNA of the CDR3 is TGCGCCAGCAGATCCGAACTCACAGATACGCAGTATTTT. Translation gives CASRSELTDTQYF.

The gene calls are TRBV20-1 and TRBJ2-7, with 12 bases identical to TRBD2. This CDR3 is 17 amino acids long. J lost 5 bases, V lost 1 base, and 12 bases had no gene match. Germline-derived CDR1 and CDR2 are DFQATT and SNEGSKA (reference sequence). The CDR3 DNA sequence: TGCAGTGCTAGAGGTAGGCTAGCGGGAGGGCCGCGCGACGAGCAGTACTTC. Amino acid sequence: CSARGRLAGGPRDEQYF.

This chain uses TRBV6-2 or TRBV6-3 with TRBJ1-1, with TRBD1 identical over 7 bases. CDR1 and CDR2 from the germline V gene are MNHEY and SVGEGT. Losses at the gene ends were 6 bases for V and 10 bases for J; bases not matched to a gene: 14. This CDR3 is 14 amino acids long. The DNA for the CDR3 is TGTGCCAGCAGGAATGTTAGGATGGGACAGTCAGCTTTCTTT. This gives the protein CASRNVRMGQSAFF.

The chain combines TRBV12-3 or TRBV12-4 with TRBJ2-2; no definite D call. This CDR3 spans 14 amino acids. V lost 3 bases and J lost 5, with 10 bases in between. The DNA of the CDR3 is TGTGCCAGCAGTTTGATCCGGTCGACCGGGGAGCTGTTTTTT. Residues: CASSLIRSTGELFF.

This chain uses TRBV30 with TRBJ1-3; no clear D. V dropped 2 bases and J dropped 4 bases, with 3 bases sitting between them. The CDR3 consists of 11 residues. CDR1 GTSNPN and CDR2 SVGIG come from the germline V gene (reference sequence). The CDR3 here is CAWSPGNTIYF. Written as DNA, the CDR3 is TGTGCCTGGAGTCCGGGAAACACCATATATTTT.

The V gene is TRBV6-6, the J gene TRBJ2-3; D tentatively fits TRBD1 or TRBD2 (5 bases each). This CDR3 has 11 amino acids. Looked up from germline, CDR1 is MNHNY and CDR2 is SVGAGI (reference sequence). V was cut by 10 bases and J by 4 bases, with 9 bases left in between. As DNA, the CDR3 is TGTGCCACTGGGGGAGCAGATACGCAGTATTTT. Its protein is CATGGADTQYF.

The rearrangement links TRBV20-1 to TRBJ2-5; D gene ambiguous. CDR1 DFQATT and CDR2 SNEGSKA come from the germline V gene (reference sequence). The ends were cut back, 6 bases at V and 2 bases at J, with 13 bases in the middle. CDR3 length: 13 residues. Here the CDR3 DNA reads TGCAGTGCCCCTTCGCTAGGGCAAGAGACCCAGTACTTC. Amino acid sequence: CSAPSLGQETQYF.

This clonotype was seen more than once but under ten times. The chain joins TRBV28 to TRBJ1-2; the D gene is possibly TRBD1 (6 bases). Trimming left V 6 bases short and J 6 bases short, with 14 bases between. The CDR3 is 13 amino acids. Per the germline V gene, CDR1 is MDHEN and CDR2 is SYDVKM. In DNA form, the CDR3 reads TGTGCCAGCAGAGAATCAGGGGAGGATGGCTACACCTTC. It specifies CASRESGEDGYTF.